This TCR beta chain was obtained from a study of blood T cell repertoires in COVID-19. Study-wide background: Sample material is recorded as cDNA or gDNA derived from T cells, B-cell-depleted T cells, or PBMCs.

Profiling relied on immunoSEQ multiplex PCR, and the TCRdb table lists in-frame clones only, not all of them. The profile shows around 290,000 clones, more than 70% of them singletons. The length of the CDR3 is 15 residues. V was cut by 1 base and J by 3 bases, with 12 bases left in between. CDR1 is LGHNA, CDR2 YSLEER, per germline. The sample consisted of peripheral blood. The chain has TRBV4-3 and TRBJ2-5; a possible D gene is TRBD1 (5 bases). The TCR originated in a woman in her forties or fifties who had recovered from COVID-19. This CDR3 is CASSQGFGREETQYF. The CDR3 DNA follows: TGCGCCAGCAGCCAAGGGTTCGGCAGGGAAGAGACCCAGTACTTC.